Below are 9 T cell receptor beta chains sequenced from a single sample in a study of post-analysis software for immune sequencing data. Study-level points and caveats: Roughly five TRBV segments appeared more often in patients than in controls, and TRBV5-6, TRBV5-1 and TRBV20-1 were among these.

Unique-molecular-identifier-tagged TCR beta cDNA libraries were used. TCRdb re-derived calls from the PCR reads in MiXCR, one entry per CDR3 protein. This sample has fewer than 700,000 distinct CDR3 sequences, with roughly 40% found just once. No antigens are known for them. Sequencing was carried out using blood. The receptors here all came from a girl under 18 with multiple sclerosis.

The V and J genes are TRBV2 and TRBJ2-1; D uncertain. V gave up 5 bases and J gave up 10 bases, with 9 bases separating them. This CDR3 region has 11 residues. Germline CDR1 and CDR2: SNHLY and FYNNEI. CDR3 region: CASSLIYEQFF. The CDR3 DNA sequence: TGTGCCAGCAGTCTTATCTACGAGCAGTTCTTC.

A note on this clonotype: One end of the junction is discordant with germline, which a read error may explain. CDR3 sequence (DNA): TGTGCCAGCAGCATAGCCCCAGTGGCGAACACCGGGGAGCTGTTTTTT. Translated, it gives CASSIAPVANTGELFF. This chain links TRBV7-2 with TRBJ2-2; D is undetermined. Germline V gene sequence: CDR1 SGHTA, CDR2 FQGNSA. This CDR3 has 16 residues.

This clonotype showed up just a few times. The chain couples TRBV7-2 to TRBJ2-3, with D hard to call. The length of the CDR3 is 15 residues. Germline loops: CDR1 SGHTA, CDR2 FQGNSA. V gave up 4 bases and J gave up 2 bases, with 13 bases separating them. CDR3 in DNA: TGTGCCAGCAGCTACCAGCAGACGACCACAGATACGCAGTATTTT. Translated, it gives CASSYQQTTTDTQYF.

The CDR3 DNA reads TGTGCCAGCAGTTATAGGGGCGCCGGCACTGAAGCTTTCTTT. The encoded protein is CASSYRGAGTEAFF. This chain links TRBV6-6 with TRBJ1-1; TRBD1 is a possible D gene (5 bases). The CDR3 runs to 14 residues. Germline V gene sequence: CDR1 MNHNY, CDR2 SVGAGI (reference sequence). The germline V and J ends were trimmed by 3 bases and 4 bases, with 12 bases remaining between them.

This sequence joins TRBV6-6 and TRBJ2-5; 8 bases are a match to TRBD1. The CDR3 loop spans 14 amino acids. Germline lookup yields CDR1 MNHNY and CDR2 SVGAGI (reference sequence). With V trimmed by 8 bases and J by 5 bases, 10 bases remained unmatched. This CDR3 is CASLGQGAGETQYF. Written as DNA, the CDR3 is TGTGCCAGCCTCGGGCAGGGGGCTGGGGAGACCCAGTACTTC.

The chain uses TRBV12-3 or TRBV12-4 and TRBJ1-1; D is ambiguous. The CDR3 extends over 16 amino acids. V shed 0 bases and J shed 0 bases, with 11 bases lying between them. The CDR3 reads CASSLAPWGVNTEAFF. The CDR3 bases are TGTGCCAGCAGTTTAGCGCCGTGGGGAGTGAACACTGAAGCTTTCTTT.

The chain combines TRBV28 with TRBJ2-2; the D is unclear. The V end was cut by 3 bases, the J end by 3 bases, with 8 bases between. The CDR3 runs to 14 residues. CDR1 MDHEN and CDR2 SYDVKM come from the germline V gene. The CDR3 loop is CASSFGRHTGELFF. CDR3 DNA: TGTGCCAGCAGTTTTGGCAGGCACACCGGGGAGCTGTTTTTT.

This clonotype was seen a few times. This rearrangement joins TRBV24-1 to TRBJ2-1, with D possibly TRBD1 on 6 matching bases. Trimming removed 4 bases from V and 8 bases from J, with 20 bases in between. There are 16 residues in the CDR3. Germline CDR1 and CDR2: KGHDR and SFDVKD. Here the CDR3 DNA reads TGTGCCACCAGTGAATTTGGGACAACAAAAGCCGATGAGCAGTTCTTC. This encodes CATSEFGTTKADEQFF.

V and J are TRBV10-3 and TRBJ2-3; 12 positions agree with TRBD2. Germline V gives CDR1 ENHRY, CDR2 SYGVKD. V gave up 2 bases and J gave up 4 bases; unmatched junction bases: 1. The CDR3 has 15 residues. The CDR3 sequence is CAISEGLAGSDTQYF. CDR3 nucleotide sequence: TGTGCCATCAGTGAGGGACTAGCGGGGTCAGATACGCAGTATTTT.